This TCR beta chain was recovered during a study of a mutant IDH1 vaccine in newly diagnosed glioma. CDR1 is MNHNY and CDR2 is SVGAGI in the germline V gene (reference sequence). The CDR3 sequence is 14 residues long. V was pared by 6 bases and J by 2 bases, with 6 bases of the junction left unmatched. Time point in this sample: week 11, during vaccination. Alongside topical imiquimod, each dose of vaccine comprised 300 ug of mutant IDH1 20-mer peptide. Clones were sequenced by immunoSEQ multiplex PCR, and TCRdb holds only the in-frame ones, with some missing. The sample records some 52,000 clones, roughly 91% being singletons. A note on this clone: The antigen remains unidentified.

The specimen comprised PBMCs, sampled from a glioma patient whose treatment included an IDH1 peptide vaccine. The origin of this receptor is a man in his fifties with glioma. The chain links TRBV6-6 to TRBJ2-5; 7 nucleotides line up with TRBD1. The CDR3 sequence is CASRGRTGQETQYF. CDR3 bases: TGTGCCAGCAGGGGAAGGACAGGTCAAGAGACCCAGTACTTC.